These 26 T cell receptor beta chains originate from one sample sequenced in a study of T cell changes during pregnancy in multiple sclerosis. The method was immunoSEQ multiplex PCR; TCRdb's version includes in-frame clones alone and lacks a portion of them. In the table there are more than 35,000 clones, more than 70% of which are singletons. The sample consisted of CD4+ T cells from peripheral blood mononuclear cells, taken in the first trimester of pregnancy. Receptors originate from a female donor with multiple sclerosis, enrolled in a pregnancy study.

The rearrangement joins TRBV6-1 to TRBJ2-5, with TRBD2 identical over 8 bases. With 0 bases clipped from V and 1 base from J, the junction kept 7 bases outside the gene matches. Germline V gene sequence: CDR1 MNHNS, CDR2 SASEGT. CDR3 length equals 17 residues. CDR3 nucleotides: TGTGCCAGCAGTGAAGCGATCGGCGGGAGGCTCCAAGAGACCCAGTACTTC. Its translation is CASSEAIGGRLQETQYF.

Remarks on this clone: One end of the junction varies from germline; a read error may be responsible. The rearrangement joins TRBV7-2 to TRBJ2-3, with TRBD2 as a possible D gene (7 bases). In germline, CDR1 is SGHTA, CDR2 FQGNSA. The CDR3 runs to 16 residues. This CDR3 is CASRLGGGTQADTQYF. The CDR3 nucleotides read TGTGCCAGCAGGTTAGGGGGGGGGACACAGGCAGATACGCAGTATTTT.

The rearrangement uses TRBV19 and TRBJ2-1; TRBD2 is a possible D gene (5 bases). The V and J ends lost 2 bases and 3 bases respectively, with 11 bases between them. Germline V gene data show CDR1 as LNHDA and CDR2 as SQIVND (reference sequence). The CDR3 spans 15 residues. CDR3 residues: CASSITERSYNEQFF. The DNA of the CDR3 is TGTGCCAGTAGTATAACGGAGCGGAGCTACAATGAGCAGTTCTTC.

The genes are TRBV6-4 and TRBJ2-5; no firm D call. Germline V gene lookup returns CDR1 MRHNA and CDR2 SNTAGT. CDR3 length: 15 residues. Trimming removed 8 bases from V and 2 bases from J, with 18 bases in between. The chain's CDR3 is CASLQHGLQQETQYF. The CDR3 nucleotides read TGTGCCAGCCTCCAACACGGGTTGCAGCAAGAGACCCAGTACTTC.

The V gene is TRBV28, the J gene TRBJ1-4, with TRBD1 matching 9 bases. The CDR3 spans 13 residues. Per the germline V gene, CDR1 is MDHEN and CDR2 is SYDVKM. The V gene end was trimmed by 8 bases and the J gene end by 7 bases; junction bases not matched to a gene: 5. The CDR3 nucleotides are TGTGCCAGCCACAGGGGGCGCGCTGAAAAACTGTTTTTT. Translation gives CASHRGRAEKLFF.

The gene calls are TRBV18 and TRBJ1-4; D is ambiguous. Germline CDR1 is KGHSH and CDR2 is LQKENI. CDR3 length equals 14 residues. Deletions cut 2 bases from V and 0 bases from J, with 4 bases between. The CDR3 sequence: CASSPIATNEKLFF. The DNA for the CDR3 is TGTGCCAGCTCACCAATAGCAACTAATGAAAAACTGTTTTTT.

This clone was observed a few times. The rearrangement links TRBV25-1 to TRBJ2-7, with 8 nucleotides matching TRBD2. J lost 6 bases, V lost 5 bases, and 6 bases had no gene match. Germline V gene lookup returns CDR1 MGHDK and CDR2 SYGVNS. The CDR3 has 13 amino acids. CDR3 bases: TGTGCCAGCAGTACCGGGACTAGGAGCGAGCAGTACTTC. It translates to CASSTGTRSEQYF.

The rearrangement uses TRBV5-6 and TRBJ2-7; the D gene is possibly TRBD2 (5 bases). The CDR3 is 11 amino acids. The V gene lost 3 bases and the J gene lost 6 bases, with 7 bases spanning the gap. The germline V gene encodes CDR1 SGHDT and CDR2 YYEEEE. CDR3 nucleotide sequence: TGTGCCAGCAGCTCGGAGGTCGAGCAGTACTTC. Amino acid sequence: CASSSEVEQYF.

The chain uses TRBV29-1 and TRBJ1-2; tentatively, D is TRBD1 (6 bases). Germline V gives CDR1 SQVTM, CDR2 ANQGSEA. This CDR3 is 15 amino acids long. Trimming took 4 bases from V and 0 from J, leaving 15 bases between them. The CDR3 nucleotides read TGCAGCGTTGCCAGGGGCCGTACTTCTAACTATGGCTACACCTTC. It translates to CSVARGRTSNYGYTF.

The rearrangement links TRBV7-2 to TRBJ2-7; no clear D gene. The CDR3 contains 14 residues. Trimming cost V 3 bases and J 0 bases, with 9 bases left between them. Germline values: CDR1 SGHTA, CDR2 FQGNSA. CDR3 DNA: TGTGCCAGCAGCTTGATGGCAGGCTCCTACGAGCAGTACTTC. Its translation: CASSLMAGSYEQYF.

Written as DNA, the CDR3 is TGTGCCAGCAGCCCTCTGAGTCTCATACTGGACGGGGGGATCGATCGGGAGACCCAGTACTTC. Translated: CASSPLSLILDGGIDRETQYF. V usage is TRBV27 and J usage is TRBJ2-5; 7 nucleotides match TRBD2. With V trimmed by 6 bases and J by 5 bases, 30 bases remained unmatched. Per germline, CDR1 MNHEY and CDR2 SMNVEV (reference sequence). The CDR3 consists of 21 residues.

The CDR3 region has the DNA TGTGCCAGCAGCTTAATCTGGGGGCTAGGGGACACCATATATTTT. This sequence encodes CASSLIWGLGDTIYF. The V call is TRBV11-2, the J call TRBJ1-3; D might be TRBD1 (6 bases). CDR1 and CDR2 from the germline V gene are SGHAT and FQNNGV. There are 15 residues in the CDR3. Between the trimmed V and J ends, which lost 2 bases and 8 bases, there was a span of 16 bases.

Only one count was recorded for this clone. This rearrangement joins TRBV7-3 to TRBJ2-1, with 7 bases matching TRBD2. Germline assignment: CDR1 SGHTA and CDR2 FQGTGA. The CDR3 consists of 14 residues. Germline trimming cut 5 bases from V and 8 bases from J; bases unmatched to any gene: 9. The CDR3 region is CASSGRTGGDEQFF. The DNA of the CDR3 is TGTGCCAGCAGCGGGAGGACGGGAGGCGATGAGCAGTTCTTC.

The chain couples TRBV10-3 to TRBJ1-2; a possible D gene is TRBD1 (5 bases). V lost 2 bases, J lost 7 bases, and 11 bases lay in between. The CDR3 sequence is 13 residues long. Germline V gene lookup returns CDR1 ENHRY and CDR2 SYGVKD. The CDR3 protein is CAISEISGAGYTF. CDR3 nucleotides: TGTGCCATCAGTGAGATTAGTGGGGCTGGCTACACCTTC.

V usage is TRBV5-1 and J usage is TRBJ2-7; TRBD2 might be the D (6 bases). The germline V and J ends were trimmed by 4 bases and 4 bases, with 18 bases remaining between them. The CDR3 contains 15 residues. The germline CDR1 and CDR2 sequences are SGHRS and YFSETQ. CDR3 nucleotide sequence: TGCGCCAGCAGCGTGGGTTCCGGGAGAGCTTACGAGCAGTACTTC. It yields the protein CASSVGSGRAYEQYF.

A few counts support this clone. The CDR3 sequence is CASSLTRGGAREQFF. The DNA for the CDR3 is TGTGCCAGCAGCTTAACTCGAGGGGGGGCCAGGGAGCAGTTCTTC. The V gene is TRBV7-3, the J gene TRBJ2-1; tentatively, D is TRBD2 (7 bases). Per germline, CDR1 SGHTA and CDR2 FQGTGA. The length of the CDR3 is 15 residues. V was pared by 0 bases and J by 10 bases, with 16 bases between. The variable domain in full, completed from reference TRBV7-3 and TRBJ2-1, reads GAGVSQTPSNKVTEKGKYVELRCDPISGHTALYWYRQSLGQGPEFLIYFQGTGAADDSGLPNDRFFAVRPEGSVSTLKIQRTERGDSAVYLCASSLTRGGAREQFFGPGTRLTVL.

The rearrangement uses TRBV18 and TRBJ2-1; 7 nucleotides align to TRBD1. The CDR3 spans 14 residues. Germline CDR1 reads KGHSH; CDR2 reads LQKENI. V trimming: 3 bases; J trimming: 7 bases; junction bases outside the gene matches: 6. The CDR3, as DNA: TGTGCCAGCTCACCCTTCCCGGACAGGAATGAGCAGTTCTTC. It encodes CASSPFPDRNEQFF. The variable domain in full, with the rest retrieved from reference TRBV18 and TRBJ2-1, is NAGVMQNPRHLVRRRGQEARLRCSPMKGHSHVYWYRQLPEEGLKFMVYLQKENIIDESGMPKERFSAEFPKEGPSILRIQQVVRGDSAAYFCASSPFPDRNEQFFGPGTRLTVL.

This clone was detected a few times. This rearrangement joins TRBV9 to TRBJ2-3, with 9 bases identical to TRBD2. CDR3 length: 16 amino acids. Germline CDR1 SGDLS, CDR2 YYNGEE. Trimming at V came to 2 bases and at J to 0 bases, leaving 4 bases not matched to a gene. Here the CDR3 DNA reads TGTGCCAGCAGCGTGCGGGAGGGTAGGAGCACAGATACGCAGTATTTT. Translating it yields CASSVREGRSTDTQYF.

The chain has TRBV10-3 and TRBJ1-5; 7 bases match TRBD1. V dropped 3 bases and J dropped 7; count of bases not matched to a gene: 9. Germline CDR1 ENHRY, CDR2 SYGVKD. This CDR3 is 15 amino acids long. CDR3 sequence: CAISDTGETSQPQHF. In DNA, the CDR3 is TGTGCCATCAGTGACACAGGGGAGACAAGCCAGCCCCAGCATTTT.

The chain uses TRBV5-1 and TRBJ2-7; D might be TRBD1 (6 bases). V lost 0 bases and J 3 bases, leaving 13 bases between the germline ends. Per the germline V gene, CDR1 is SGHRS and CDR2 is YFSETQ. The CDR3 has 15 amino acids. This CDR3 reads CASSLAGPGDYEQYF. The CDR3 DNA is TGCGCCAGCAGCTTGGCCGGGCCAGGGGACTACGAGCAGTACTTC.

This clone came up a few times. V and J are TRBV10-3 and TRBJ1-4; 8 bases are a match to TRBD1. The ends lost 9 bases at V and 8 bases at J; junction bases unmatched: 5. The V gene's germline CDR1 is ENHRY and CDR2 SYGVKD. This CDR3 has 12 amino acids. CDR3: CAIGQGPEKLFF. The CDR3 nucleotides are TGTGCCATTGGACAGGGCCCCGAAAAACTGTTTTTT.

DNA for the CDR3: TGTGCCAGCAGCGTTCTGGAAACAGGGGGGCAGCCGAACACTGAAGCTTTCTTT. Protein: CASSVLETGGQPNTEAFF. V usage is TRBV9 and J usage is TRBJ1-1, with TRBD1 matching 8 bases. Looked up from germline, CDR1 is SGDLS and CDR2 is YYNGEE. This CDR3 contains 18 residues. V dropped 2 bases and J dropped 1; count of bases not matched to a gene: 13.

The chain recombines TRBV6-4 with TRBJ1-2, with 8 nucleotides matching TRBD1. V lost 9 bases, J lost 3 bases, and 9 bases stayed unmatched. This CDR3 contains 14 residues. CDR1 and CDR2 (germline): MRHNA, SNTAGT. CDR3 loop: CARRAGGRYYGYTF. In DNA form, the CDR3 reads TGTGCCAGGAGGGCAGGGGGCAGATACTATGGCTACACCTTC.

Points on this clone: Mismatch with germline at one junction end may stem from a read error. The chain employs TRBV20-1 and TRBJ2-1; tentative D call: TRBD1 (6 bases). The CDR3 has 10 amino acids. Germline V gene lookup returns CDR1 DFQATT and CDR2 SNEGSKA (reference sequence). In DNA, the CDR3 is TGCAGTGCCCACAGGGAGAGGACGGTCTTC. Protein sequence: CSAHRERTVF.

The chain joins TRBV7-9 to TRBJ2-1; D perhaps matches TRBD2 (6 bases). V gave up 2 bases and J gave up 6 bases, with 14 bases separating them. Germline V CDR1 and CDR2: SEHNR, FQNEAQ (reference sequence). This CDR3 spans 15 amino acids. This CDR3 reads CASSLRRLGGNEQFF. The CDR3 nucleotides read TGTGCCAGCAGCTTACGCAGGTTGGGGGGCAATGAGCAGTTCTTC.

In nucleotides, the CDR3 is TGTGCCAGCAGCTTAGTCCCCGGGACACTAGACAATGAGCAGTTCTTC. Translating gives CASSLVPGTLDNEQFF. The chain joins TRBV7-2 to TRBJ2-1; D might be TRBD1 (6 bases). Deletions cut 1 base from V and 5 bases from J, with 15 bases between. The germline CDR1 and CDR2 sequences are SGHTA and FQGNSA. This CDR3 contains 16 residues.